This TCR beta chain appears in the sequencing data of a study of cytomegalovirus exposure and HLA in healthy donors. Study outcomes and limitations: There were some public TCRs occurring in many donors, but most TCR sequences were rare. The authors later found most CMV-associated TCR beta chains appeared HLA-restricted.

The donors, nominally healthy at sampling, likely had unrecorded immune exposures. Primers: 60 Vbeta forward and 13 Jbeta reverse. In the authors' workflow: There were 80 million to 95 million unique TCR beta chains by a later count, and 8.5 million to 14 million of them were shared. The repertoire was sequenced with immunoSEQ multiplex PCR; TCRdb's copy has only in-frame clones and lacks some. D and trimming come from the DNA, and the V and J calls and clone size come from that table. The table has around 280,000 clones, over 85% seen once. There are 14 residues in the CDR3. Trimming shortened V by 7 bases and J by 1 base, and 16 bases separated the two germline ends. Germline assignment: CDR1 SQVTM and CDR2 ANQGSEA. With regard to this clone: Its antigen is currently unknown.

The chain is built from TRBV29-1 and TRBJ1-1, with D tentatively TRBD1 (5 bases). Sequenced: PBMCs. The TCR comes from a woman aged 18-30 years in good health and CMV-seronegative. In DNA form, the CDR3 reads TGCAGCGCCGCCCTTTTGACAGCGAACACTGAAGCTTTCTTT. Protein: CSAALLTANTEAFF. Together with reference TRBV29-1 and TRBJ1-1, the CDR3 gives the full variable domain: SAVISQKPSRDICQRGTSLTIQCQVDSQVTMMFWYRQQPGQSLTLIATANQGSEATYESGFVIDKFPISRPNLTFSTLTVSNMSPEDSSIYLCSAALLTANTEAFFGQGTRLTVV.